Detailed here is one T cell receptor beta chain. The sample originates from a study of CD8+ T cells in alopecia areata. The CDR3 consists of 16 residues. V trimming: 6 bases; J trimming: 0 bases; junction bases outside the gene matches: 8. Germline assignment: CDR1 KGHSH and CDR2 LQKENI. Sequencing used cDNA as its template, made by extracting RNA and reverse transcribing it. Sequenced by immunoSEQ multiplex PCR; TCRdb stores in-frame clones only, minus some. This table has more than 200,000 clones, roughly two thirds appearing once. The chain recombines TRBV18 with TRBJ1-5; 7 nucleotides align to TRBD1. The material sequenced was CD4+ T cells sorted from blood, taken at week 0. The receptor was derived from a human donor with alopecia areata. The CDR3 region is CASSQGQPNSNQPQHF. The CDR3 DNA sequence: TGTGCCAGCTCCCAGGGACAGCCCAATAGCAATCAGCCCCAGCATTTT.